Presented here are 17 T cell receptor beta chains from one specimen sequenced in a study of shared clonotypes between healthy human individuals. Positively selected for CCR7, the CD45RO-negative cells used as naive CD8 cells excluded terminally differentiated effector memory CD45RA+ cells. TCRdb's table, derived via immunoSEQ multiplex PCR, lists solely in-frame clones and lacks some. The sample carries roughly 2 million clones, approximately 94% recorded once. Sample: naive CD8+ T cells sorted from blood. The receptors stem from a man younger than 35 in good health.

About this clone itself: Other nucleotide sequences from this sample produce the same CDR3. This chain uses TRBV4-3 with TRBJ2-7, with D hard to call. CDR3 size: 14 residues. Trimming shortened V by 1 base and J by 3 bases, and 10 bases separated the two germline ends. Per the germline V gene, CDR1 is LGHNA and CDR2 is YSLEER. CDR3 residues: CASSQGYGDYEQYF. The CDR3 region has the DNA TGCGCCAGCAGCCAAGGTTATGGCGACTACGAGCAGTACTTC.

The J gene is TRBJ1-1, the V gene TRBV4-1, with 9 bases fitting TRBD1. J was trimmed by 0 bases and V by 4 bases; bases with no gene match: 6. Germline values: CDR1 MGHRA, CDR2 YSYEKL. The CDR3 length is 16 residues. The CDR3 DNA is TGCGCCAGCAGCCCCGACAGGGGGTACATGAACACTGAAGCTTTCTTT. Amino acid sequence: CASSPDRGYMNTEAFF.

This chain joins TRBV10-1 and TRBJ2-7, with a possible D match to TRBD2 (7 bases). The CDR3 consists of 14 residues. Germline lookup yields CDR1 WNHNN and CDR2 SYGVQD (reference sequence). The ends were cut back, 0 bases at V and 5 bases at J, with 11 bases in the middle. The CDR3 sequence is CASSESGGGDEQYF. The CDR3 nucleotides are TGCGCCAGCAGTGAGTCAGGGGGGGGCGACGAGCAGTACTTC.

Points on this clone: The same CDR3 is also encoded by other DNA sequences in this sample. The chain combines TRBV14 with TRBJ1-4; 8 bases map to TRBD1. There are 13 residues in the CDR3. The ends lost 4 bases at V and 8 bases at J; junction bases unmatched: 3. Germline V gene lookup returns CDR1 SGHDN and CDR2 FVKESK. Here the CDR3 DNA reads TGTGCCAGCAGCCTTTGGACAGGGGAAAAACTGTTTTTT. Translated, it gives CASSLWTGEKLFF.

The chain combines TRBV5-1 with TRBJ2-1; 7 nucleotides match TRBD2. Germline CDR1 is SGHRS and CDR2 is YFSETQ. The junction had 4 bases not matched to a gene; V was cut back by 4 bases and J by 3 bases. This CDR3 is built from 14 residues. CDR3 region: CASSPASGYNEQFF. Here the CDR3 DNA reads TGCGCCAGCAGCCCGGCTAGCGGCTACAATGAGCAGTTCTTC. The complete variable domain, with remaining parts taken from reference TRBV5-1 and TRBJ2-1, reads KAGVTQTPRYLIKTRGQQVTLSCSPISGHRSVSWYQQTPGQGLQFLFEYFSETQRNKGNFPGRFSGRQFSNSRSEMNVSTLELGDSALYLCASSPASGYNEQFFGPGTRLTVL.

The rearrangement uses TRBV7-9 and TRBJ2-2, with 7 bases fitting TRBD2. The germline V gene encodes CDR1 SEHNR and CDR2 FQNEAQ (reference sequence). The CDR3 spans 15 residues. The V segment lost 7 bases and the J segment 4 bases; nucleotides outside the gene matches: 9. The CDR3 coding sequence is TGTGCCAGCACCCCCGCGGGGGTGAGCACCGGGGAGCTGTTTTTT. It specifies CASTPAGVSTGELFF. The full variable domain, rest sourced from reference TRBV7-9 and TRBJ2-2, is DTGVSQNPRHKITKRGQNVTFRCDPISEHNRLYWYRQTLGQGPEFLTYFQNEAQLEKSRLLSDRFSAERPKGSFSTLEIQRTEQGDSAMYLCASTPAGVSTGELFFGEGSRLTVL.

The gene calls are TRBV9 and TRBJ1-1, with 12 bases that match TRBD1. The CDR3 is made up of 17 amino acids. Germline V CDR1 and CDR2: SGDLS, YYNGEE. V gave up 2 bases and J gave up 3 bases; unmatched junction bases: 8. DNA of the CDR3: TGTGCCAGCAGCGTTGTCCCGGGACAGGGGGCGGACACTGAAGCTTTCTTT. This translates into CASSVVPGQGADTEAFF.

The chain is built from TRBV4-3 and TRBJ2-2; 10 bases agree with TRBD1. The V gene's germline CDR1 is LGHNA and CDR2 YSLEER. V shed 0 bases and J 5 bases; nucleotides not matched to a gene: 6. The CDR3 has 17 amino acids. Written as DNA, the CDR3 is TGCGCCAGCAGCCAAGAGCGGACAGGGGGGTTGACCGGGGAGCTGTTTTTT. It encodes CASSQERTGGLTGELFF.

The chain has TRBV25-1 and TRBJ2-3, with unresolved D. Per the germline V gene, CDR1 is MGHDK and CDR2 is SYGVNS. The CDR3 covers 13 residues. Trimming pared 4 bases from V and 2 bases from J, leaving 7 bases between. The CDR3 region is CASSVRITDTQYF. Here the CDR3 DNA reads TGTGCCAGCAGTGTTAGAATCACAGATACGCAGTATTTT.

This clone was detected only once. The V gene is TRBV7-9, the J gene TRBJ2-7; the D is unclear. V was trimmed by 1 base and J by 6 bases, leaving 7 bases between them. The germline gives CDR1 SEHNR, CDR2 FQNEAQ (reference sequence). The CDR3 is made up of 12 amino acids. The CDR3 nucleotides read TGTGCCAGCAGCTTAGGGCTTTTCGAGCAGTACTTC. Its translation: CASSLGLFEQYF.

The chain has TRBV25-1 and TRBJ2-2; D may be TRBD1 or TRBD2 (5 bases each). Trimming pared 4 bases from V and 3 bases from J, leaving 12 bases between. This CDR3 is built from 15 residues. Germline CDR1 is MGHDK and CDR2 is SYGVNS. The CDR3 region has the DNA TGTGCCAGCAGTGCTAGCCAGGGTTACACCGGGGAGCTGTTTTTT. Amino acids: CASSASQGYTGELFF.

The CDR3 protein is CASSLSSLRGGTEAFF. DNA of the CDR3: TGTGCCAGCAGCTTATCCTCTCTCCGGGGTGGAACTGAAGCTTTCTTT. The rearrangement joins TRBV7-6 to TRBJ1-1, with D unresolved. Between the trimmed V and J ends, which lost 2 bases and 5 bases, there was a span of 18 bases. CDR3 size: 16 residues. Germline CDR1 and CDR2: SGHVS and FNYEAQ.

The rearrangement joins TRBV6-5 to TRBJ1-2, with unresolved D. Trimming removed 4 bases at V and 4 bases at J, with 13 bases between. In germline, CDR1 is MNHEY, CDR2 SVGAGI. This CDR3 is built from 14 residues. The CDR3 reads CASSSAHSFYGYTF. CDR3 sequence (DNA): TGTGCCAGCAGTTCCGCCCACAGCTTCTATGGCTACACCTTC.

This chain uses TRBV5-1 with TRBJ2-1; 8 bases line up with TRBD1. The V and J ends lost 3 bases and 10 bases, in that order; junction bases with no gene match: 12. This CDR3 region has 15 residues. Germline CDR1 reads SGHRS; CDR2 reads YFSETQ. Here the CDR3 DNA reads TGCGCCAGCAGCTCAACCCGGACAGGGAGCAAGGAGCAGTTCTTC. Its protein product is CASSSTRTGSKEQFF.

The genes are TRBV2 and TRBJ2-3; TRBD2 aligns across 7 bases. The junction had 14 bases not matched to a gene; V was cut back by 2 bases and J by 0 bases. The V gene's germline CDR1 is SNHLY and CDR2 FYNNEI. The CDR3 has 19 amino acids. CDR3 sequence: CASSESSYRASGSTDTQYF. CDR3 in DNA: TGTGCCAGCAGTGAATCGTCGTATCGGGCTAGCGGTAGCACAGATACGCAGTATTTT. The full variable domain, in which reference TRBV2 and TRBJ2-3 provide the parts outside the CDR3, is EPEVTQTPSHQVTQMGQEVILRCVPISNHLYFYWYRQILGQKVEFLVSFYNNEISEKSEIFDDQFSVERPDGSNFTLKIRSTKLEDSAMYFCASSESSYRASGSTDTQYFGPGTRLTVL.

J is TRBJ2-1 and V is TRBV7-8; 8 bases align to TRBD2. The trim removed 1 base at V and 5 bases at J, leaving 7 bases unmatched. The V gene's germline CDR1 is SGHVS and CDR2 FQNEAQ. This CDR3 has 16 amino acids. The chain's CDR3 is CASSLVAGGEDNEQFF. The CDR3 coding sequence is TGTGCCAGCAGCTTAGTGGCGGGGGGCGAAGACAATGAGCAGTTCTTC.

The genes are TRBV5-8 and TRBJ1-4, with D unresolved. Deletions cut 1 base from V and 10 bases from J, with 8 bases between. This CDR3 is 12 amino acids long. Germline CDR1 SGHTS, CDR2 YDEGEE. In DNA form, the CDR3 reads TGTGCCAGCAGCTTGCCAGGAGGAAAACTGTTTTTT. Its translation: CASSLPGGKLFF.